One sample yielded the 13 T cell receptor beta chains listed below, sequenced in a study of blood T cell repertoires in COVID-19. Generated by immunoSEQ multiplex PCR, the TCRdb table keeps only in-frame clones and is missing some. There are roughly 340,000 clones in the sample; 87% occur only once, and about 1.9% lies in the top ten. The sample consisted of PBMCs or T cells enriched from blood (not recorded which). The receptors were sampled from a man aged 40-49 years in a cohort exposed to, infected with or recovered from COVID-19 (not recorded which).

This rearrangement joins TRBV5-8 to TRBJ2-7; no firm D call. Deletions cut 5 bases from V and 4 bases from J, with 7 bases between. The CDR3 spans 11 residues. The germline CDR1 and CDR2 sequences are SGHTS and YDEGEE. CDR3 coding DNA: TGTGCCAGCAGTCTCACTTACGAGCAGTACTTC. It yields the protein CASSLTYEQYF.

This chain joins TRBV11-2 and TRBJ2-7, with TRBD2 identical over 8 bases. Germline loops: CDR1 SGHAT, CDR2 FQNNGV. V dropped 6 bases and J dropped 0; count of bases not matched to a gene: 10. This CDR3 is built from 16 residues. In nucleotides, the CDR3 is TGTGCCAGCAGTTGGTCCACTAGCGGCACCTCCTACGAGCAGTACTTC. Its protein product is CASSWSTSGTSYEQYF.

For the CDR3, the DNA is TGTGCCAGCAGCTTAAGGCTAGCTGGGGCCAACGTCCTGACTTTC. Protein: CASSLRLAGANVLTF. The chain combines TRBV7-2 with TRBJ2-6; D ambiguous. CDR1 and CDR2 from the germline V gene are SGHTA and FQGNSA. The CDR3 covers 15 residues. Trimming shortened V by 2 bases and J by 2 bases, and 7 bases separated the two germline ends.

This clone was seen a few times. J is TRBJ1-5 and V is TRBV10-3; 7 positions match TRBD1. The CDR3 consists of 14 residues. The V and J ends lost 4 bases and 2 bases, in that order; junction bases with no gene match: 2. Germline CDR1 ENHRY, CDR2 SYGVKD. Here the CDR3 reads CAISGGGGNQPQHF. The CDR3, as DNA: TGTGCCATCAGTGGAGGGGGCGGCAATCAGCCCCAGCATTTT.

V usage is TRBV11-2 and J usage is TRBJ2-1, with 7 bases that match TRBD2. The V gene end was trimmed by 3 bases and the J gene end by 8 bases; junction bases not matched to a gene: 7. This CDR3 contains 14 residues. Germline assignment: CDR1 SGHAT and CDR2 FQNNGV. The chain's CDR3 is CASSFGRLSHEQFF. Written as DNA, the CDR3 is TGTGCCAGCAGCTTCGGGAGGTTATCTCATGAGCAGTTCTTC.

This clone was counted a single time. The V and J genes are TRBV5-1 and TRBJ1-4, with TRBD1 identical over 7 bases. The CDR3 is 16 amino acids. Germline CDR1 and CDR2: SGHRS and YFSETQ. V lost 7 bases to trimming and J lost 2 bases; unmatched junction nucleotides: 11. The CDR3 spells CASRRGQVPTNEKLFF. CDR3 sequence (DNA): TGCGCCAGCCGACGAGGACAGGTTCCGACTAATGAAAAACTGTTTTTT.

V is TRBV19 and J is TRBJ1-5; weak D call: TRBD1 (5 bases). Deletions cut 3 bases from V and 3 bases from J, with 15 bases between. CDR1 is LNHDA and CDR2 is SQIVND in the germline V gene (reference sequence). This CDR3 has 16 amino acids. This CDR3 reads CASSMSRWGPNQPQHF. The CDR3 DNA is TGTGCCAGTAGTATGAGTAGATGGGGCCCCAATCAGCCCCAGCATTTT.

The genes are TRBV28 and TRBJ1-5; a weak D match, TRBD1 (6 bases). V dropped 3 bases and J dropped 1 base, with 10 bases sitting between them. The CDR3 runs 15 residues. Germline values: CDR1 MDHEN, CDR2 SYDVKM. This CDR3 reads CASSLGGASNQPQHF. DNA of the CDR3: TGTGCCAGCAGTTTGGGGGGGGCAAGCAATCAGCCCCAGCATTTT.

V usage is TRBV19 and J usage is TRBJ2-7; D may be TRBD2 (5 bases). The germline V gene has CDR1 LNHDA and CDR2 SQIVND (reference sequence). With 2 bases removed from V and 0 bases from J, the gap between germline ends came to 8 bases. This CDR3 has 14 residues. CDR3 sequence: CASSIKGSSYEQYF. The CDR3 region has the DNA TGTGCCAGTAGTATAAAAGGGAGCTCCTACGAGCAGTACTTC.

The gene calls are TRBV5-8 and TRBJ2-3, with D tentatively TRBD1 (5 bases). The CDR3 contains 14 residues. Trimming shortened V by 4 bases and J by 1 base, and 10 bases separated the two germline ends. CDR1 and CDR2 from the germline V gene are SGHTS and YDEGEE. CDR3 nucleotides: TGTGCCAGCAGCCAAGGGGTGGGCACAGATACGCAGTATTTT. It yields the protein CASSQGVGTDTQYF.

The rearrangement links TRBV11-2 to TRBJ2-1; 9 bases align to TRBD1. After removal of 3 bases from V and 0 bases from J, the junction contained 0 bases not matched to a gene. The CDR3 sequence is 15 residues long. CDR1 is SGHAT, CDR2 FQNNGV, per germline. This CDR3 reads CASSLGQGSYNEQFF. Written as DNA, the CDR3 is TGTGCCAGCAGCTTGGGACAGGGCTCCTACAATGAGCAGTTCTTC.

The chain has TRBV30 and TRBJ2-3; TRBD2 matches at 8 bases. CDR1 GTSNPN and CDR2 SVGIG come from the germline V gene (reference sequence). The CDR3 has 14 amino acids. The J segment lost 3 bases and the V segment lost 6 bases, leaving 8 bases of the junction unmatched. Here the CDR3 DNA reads TGTGCCTGTGGGGCGGGAGGTTGGACAGATACGCAGTATTTT. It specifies CACGAGGWTDTQYF.

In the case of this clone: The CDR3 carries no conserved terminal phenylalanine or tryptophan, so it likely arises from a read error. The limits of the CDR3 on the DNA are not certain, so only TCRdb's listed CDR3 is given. This CDR3 is CASSEPVGAIFL. The rearrangement joins TRBV7-9 to TRBJ2-7; TRBD1 is the table's D call and was not checked against the DNA. Germline V gene sequence: CDR1 SEHNR, CDR2 FQNEAQ (reference sequence). The CDR3 numbers 12 amino acids, ends counted.